The rows below give T cell receptor beta chains drawn from one sample of a study of T cells in tuberculosis. TCRdb's copy holds only in-frame clones and misses some; the assay was immunoSEQ multiplex PCR. Counted here are 55,000 to 65,000 clones, 81% occurring once; the ten biggest clones make up around 13%. Sample: CD1b-GMM tetramer-negative cells sorted from PBMCs. These receptors were taken from an adult woman with latent tuberculosis. Each CDR3 is given with its conserved first and last residue. The order of the fields is J gene, clone size, D gene, V gene, CDR3 DNA, CDR3 protein. A D gene is named only where the DNA matches it firmly. Not every row has a clone size; where given, it reads once, few, many or a size class.

TRBJ2-7	NA	TRBD2	TRBV27	TGTGCCAGCTCCCCGGGACTAGCGGGAGGGCCCGACGAGCAGTACTTC	CASSPGLAGGPDEQYF
TRBJ1-1	NA	TRBD1	TRBV27	TGTGCCAGCAGTTTACAGGGACAGGGAAGGACTGAAGCTTTCTTT	CASSLQGQGRTEAFF
TRBJ2-1	NA	TRBD2	TRBV7-2	TGTGCCAGCAGCCCGGGACTAGCGGGGGGGCGGTTGAATGAGCAGTTCTTC	CASSPGLAGGRLNEQFF
TRBJ2-3	NA	NA	TRBV2	TGTGCCAGCAGCCGACGGGTTAGCACAGATACGCAGTATTTT	CASSRRVSTDTQYF
TRBJ1-5	NA	NA	TRBV28	TGTGCCAGCAGTCCCCGGGGAGGGAATCAGCCCCAGCATTTT	CASSPRGGNQPQHF
TRBJ2-7	NA	TRBD1	TRBV27	TGTGCCAGTAGACCGGGACAGGGTTCTATCTACGAGCAGTACTTC	CASRPGQGSIYEQYF
TRBJ2-2	NA	NA	TRBV6-5	TGTGCCAGCGGGCCCCTAGCCCCTTTTCCCGGGGAGCTGTTTTTT	CASGPLAPFPGELFF
TRBJ1-4	NA	TRBD1	TRBV5-1	TGCGCCAGCAGCCTCGGGACAGCCAACCTTGCAACTAATGAAAAACTGTTTTTT	CASSLGTANLATNEKLFF
TRBJ2-1	few	NA	TRBV27	TGTGCCAGCAGTTTATACGTGGGGCTTGAGCAGTTCTTC	CASSLYVGLEQFF
TRBJ1-2	NA	NA	TRBV19	TGTGCCAGTAGTCCCCAGGGGACCACTGGCTACACCTTC	CASSPQGTTGYTF
TRBJ1-2	NA	NA	TRBV7-9	TGTGCCAGCACCCTCCCCCCAAAGAGTGGCTACACCTTC	CASTLPPKSGYTF
TRBJ2-3	NA	TRBD1	TRBV15	TGTGCCACCAGCCTTGACAGGGCTGGGGAGTATTTT	CATSLDRAGEYF
TRBJ2-2	NA	NA	TRBV28	TGTGCCAGCCATCCCCCGACAGCGAACACCGGGGAGCTGTTTTTT	CASHPPTANTGELFF
TRBJ2-7	many	TRBD2	TRBV7-2	TGTGCCAGCAGCTTAGGGACTAGGGACGAGCAGTACTTC	CASSLGTRDEQYF
TRBJ2-3	NA	NA	TRBV6-5	TGTGCCACCAAACTTTACGGTCAGGGAGATACGCAGTATTTT	CATKLYGQGDTQYF
TRBJ2-5	NA	TRBD2	TRBV19	TGTGCCAGTAGTATTCCTGTAGCGGGGGGTATAAAGGAAACCCAGTACTTC	CASSIPVAGGIKETQYF
TRBJ2-7	NA	TRBD2	TRBV27	TGTGCCAGCAGTCCTTTCGGGGGGGCTTCTAGCGAGCAGTACTTC	CASSPFGGASSEQYF
TRBJ1-5	NA	TRBD1	TRBV27	TGTGCCAGCAGATTAGACAGGGGACCGAATCAGCCCCAGCATTTT	CASRLDRGPNQPQHF
TRBJ2-7	NA	TRBD2	TRBV19	TGTGCCAGTCGAACTAGCGGGAGAGACGAGCAGTACTTC	CASRTSGRDEQYF
TRBJ2-1	NA	TRBD2	TRBV7-2	TGTGCCAGCAGCTACGAAGCGGGACCCTACAATGAGCAGTTCTTC	CASSYEAGPYNEQFF
TRBJ1-2	NA	NA	TRBV29-1	TGCAGCGTTTTCGAGACAGGAATTTATGGCTACACCTTC	CSVFETGIYGYTF
TRBJ1-2	NA	NA	TRBV29-1	TGCAGCGTTGGGGCTCCGGATGGCTACACCTTC	CSVGAPDGYTF
TRBJ1-6	NA	NA	TRBV14	TGTGCCAGCAGCCAAGATTGGGGGCGCATAAATTCACCCCTCCACTTT	CASSQDWGRINSPLHF
TRBJ2-5	NA	TRBD2	TRBV5-6	TGTGCCAGCAGCTTCCGACTAGCGGGAGTGGAGACCCAGTACTTC	CASSFRLAGVETQYF
TRBJ2-7	NA	NA	TRBV6-5	TGTGCCAGCAGCGCCGGAGCTCCGGGCGAGCAGTACTTC	CASSAGAPGEQYF
TRBJ2-7	NA	TRBD2	TRBV5-1	TGCGCCAGCAGCCCCTATAGCGGGATGGGGTCGAGCTACGAGCAGTACTTC	CASSPYSGMGSSYEQYF
TRBJ2-2	NA	TRBD2	TRBV9	TGTGCCAGCAGCCCCCTGGGGATAGCGGGCAAACCGAACACCGGGGAGCTGTTTTTT	CASSPLGIAGKPNTGELFF
TRBJ1-3	NA	NA	TRBV6-6	TGTGCCAGCAGGGAACCGGGACAAAGATCTGGAAACACCATATATTTT	CASREPGQRSGNTIYF
TRBJ2-7	NA	TRBD2	TRBV6-5	TGTGCCAGCAGTTCGGGGGGGGGTGGCTCCTACGAGCAGTACTTC	CASSSGGGGSYEQYF
TRBJ1-5	NA	NA	TRBV5-1	TGCGCCAGCAGCTTGAACGTGTCAGGACTCCGGTCCAATCAGCCCCAGCATTTT	CASSLNVSGLRSNQPQHF
TRBJ2-5	NA	NA	TRBV5-8	TGTGCCAGCAGCTTGAGAGGGCCGGTGGGAGAGACCCAGTACTTC	CASSLRGPVGETQYF
TRBJ2-7	NA	TRBD1	TRBV28	TGTGCCAGCTCACCTCAGACAGGGGAGCAGTACTTC	CASSPQTGEQYF
TRBJ2-7	NA	NA	TRBV5-6	TGTGCCAGCAGCTTGGAGGGGTTCGGGCAGTACTTC	CASSLEGFGQYF
TRBJ2-1	NA	TRBD2	TRBV7-6	TGTGCCAGCAGCCCACGTATGGACGGGGGGTACGGGAGATACAATGAGCAGTTCTTC	CASSPRMDGGYGRYNEQFF
TRBJ1-4	NA	NA	TRBV5-1	TGCGCCAGCAGGGATGGGGCAGGCATTGAAAAACTGTTTTTT	CASRDGAGIEKLFF
TRBJ2-7	NA	TRBD1	TRBV2	TGTGCCAGCACTACAGGGGGAAACTCCTACGAGCAGTACTTC	CASTTGGNSYEQYF
TRBJ2-7	NA	NA	TRBV2	TGTGCCAGCAGTGTTCGACAGTCCTACGAGCAGTACTTC	CASSVRQSYEQYF
TRBJ2-7	NA	TRBD2	TRBV28	TGTGCCAGCAGTTATAGCGGGGCCTCCTACGAGCAGTACTTC	CASSYSGASYEQYF
TRBJ2-1	NA	NA	TRBV2	TGTGCCAGCAGGGACCTTGGGGGCAGCTCCTACAATGAGCAGTTCTTC	CASRDLGGSSYNEQFF
TRBJ1-4	few	NA	TRBV4-3	TGCGCCAGCAGCCACCTATCACAGCCCTATAATGAAAAACTGTTTTTT	CASSHLSQPYNEKLFF
TRBJ2-7	NA	TRBD1	TRBV5-1	TGCGCCAGCAGCCCCCGGACAGGATCAGACTACGAGCAGTACTTC	CASSPRTGSDYEQYF
TRBJ1-5	NA	TRBD1	TRBV27	TGTGCCAGCAGTTTGAGGGGGCGGGCTCAGCCCCAGCATTTT	CASSLRGRAQPQHF
TRBJ1-6	NA	NA	TRBV7-8	TGTGCCAGCAGCCCCGGAGGCGATAATTCACCCCTCCACTTT	CASSPGGDNSPLHF
TRBJ1-1	NA	NA	TRBV18	TGTGCCAGCTCACCGGGACAAAACACTGAAGCTTTCTTT	CASSPGQNTEAFF
TRBJ1-1	NA	NA	TRBV4-1	TGCGCCAGCAGCGAACCAGGGAACACTGAAGCTTTCTTT	CASSEPGNTEAFF
TRBJ1-6	NA	TRBD1	TRBV7-9	TGTGCCAGCGGGATCGGGACAGGGGGATCACCCCTCCACTTT	CASGIGTGGSPLHF
TRBJ2-6	NA	NA	TRBV14	TGTGCCAGCAGCCTAAACACAGGGCCTGGGGCCAACGTCCTGACTTTC	CASSLNTGPGANVLTF
TRBJ1-1	few	NA	TRBV11-1	TGTGCCAGCAGCCCACTTCGGGGGGCGAAGGGGAACACTGAAGCTTTCTTT	CASSPLRGAKGNTEAFF
TRBJ2-7	once	TRBD2	TRBV29-1	TGCAGCGTTGAAGATTATGGACTAGCGGGAGGGAAGCAGTACTTC	CSVEDYGLAGGKQYF
TRBJ2-7	NA	TRBD1	TRBV15	TGTGCCACCAGCACCTTTAGGACAGGACCTGAGGACGAGCAGTACTTC	CATSTFRTGPEDEQYF
TRBJ2-4	NA	TRBD2	TRBV27	TGTACCAGCATGCCTAGCGGGAGTTGGAACATTCAGTACTTC	CTSMPSGSWNIQYF
TRBJ2-7	NA	NA	TRBV5-1	TGCGCCAGCAGCTTGGGGCCGGGGGACGAGCAGTACTTC	CASSLGPGDEQYF
TRBJ1-5	NA	NA	TRBV6-6	TGTGCCAGCACCCCGGGGGGGAATAGCAATCAGCCCCAGCATTTT	CASTPGGNSNQPQHF